These T cell receptor beta chains were read from a single sample in a study of T cells after yellow fever vaccination. One entry per CDR3 protein, called by TCRdb with MiXCR from the 5' RACE reads. The table records under 300,000 distinct CDR3 sequences, over 6.5% of them present only once. The sequencing here drew on CD4+ T cells sorted from PBMCs, taken on the day of the yellow fever booster vaccination. These receptors all come from a young man who received the YFV17D yellow fever vaccine. Both conserved end residues are part of each CDR3. D genes are given only for firm matches. The size entry is marked missing in some rows and otherwise reads once, few, many or a size class.

CDR3nt: TGTGCCAGCAGTGGGCTGTCAAAGGTCTCCTCTGTCGTTAATGAGCAGTTCTTC
CDR3aa: CASSGLSKVSSVVNEQFF
j_gene: TRBJ2-1
d_gene: .
v_gene: TRBV28
abundance: many

CDR3nt: TGTGCCAGCTCACGCAACCCCGACACGGCGGGGGACAGGGCCTACGAGCAGTACTTC
CDR3aa: CASSRNPDTAGDRAYEQYF
j_gene: TRBJ2-7
d_gene: TRBD1
v_gene: TRBV18
abundance: .

CDR3nt: TGTGCCAGCAGGCGGGGACAGGGGGGATCCTACGAGCAGTACTTC
CDR3aa: CASRRGQGGSYEQYF
j_gene: TRBJ2-7
d_gene: TRBD1
v_gene: TRBV6-1
abundance: .

CDR3nt: TGCAGTGCTAGAGATAGGGATTGGAGGGGGGACTACGAGCAGTACTTC
CDR3aa: CSARDRDWRGDYEQYF
j_gene: TRBJ2-7
d_gene: .
v_gene: TRBV20-1
abundance: few

CDR3nt: TGTGCCAGCTCACCACCCGCTCAGGGGTACCAAGAGACCCAGTACTTC
CDR3aa: CASSPPAQGYQETQYF
j_gene: TRBJ2-5
d_gene: .
v_gene: TRBV18
abundance: few

CDR3nt: TGCGCCAGCAGCATAACTAGCGGGACATATGAGCAGTTCTTC
CDR3aa: CASSITSGTYEQFF
j_gene: TRBJ2-1
d_gene: TRBD2
v_gene: TRBV5-1
abundance: .

CDR3nt: TGTGCCACCACCGCAGGGGCAGGTCAGCCCCAGCATTTT
CDR3aa: CATTAGAGQPQHF
j_gene: TRBJ1-5
d_gene: .
v_gene: TRBV19
abundance: many

CDR3nt: TGTGCCAGCGCCTACCGGACACTGACTAGCAAGAAGCCCCAGCATTTT
CDR3aa: CASAYRTLTSKKPQHF
j_gene: TRBJ1-5
d_gene: .
v_gene: TRBV6-8
abundance: many

CDR3nt: TGCGCCAGCAGCTTGTTCCGCGCCAATGAGCAGTTCTTC
CDR3aa: CASSLFRANEQFF
j_gene: TRBJ2-1
d_gene: .
v_gene: TRBV5-1
abundance: many

CDR3nt: TGTGCCAGCAGTCGACGGGGACAGGGAGCCTACGAGCAGTACTTC
CDR3aa: CASSRRGQGAYEQYF
j_gene: TRBJ2-7
d_gene: TRBD1
v_gene: TRBV6-1
abundance: many

CDR3nt: TGTGCCATCAGCGAATGGGGACTGGGCACAGATACGCAGTATTTT
CDR3aa: CAISEWGLGTDTQYF
j_gene: TRBJ2-3
d_gene: .
v_gene: TRBV10-3
abundance: many

CDR3nt: TGTGCCAGCAGGGGGAAGGGGTTCGAAAAACTGTTTTTT
CDR3aa: CASRGKGFEKLFF
j_gene: TRBJ1-4
d_gene: .
v_gene: TRBV6-1
abundance: few

CDR3nt: TGTGCCAGCAGATCCAGGGCGGGTGGAGCGGCTTTCTTT
CDR3aa: CASRSRAGGAAFF
j_gene: TRBJ1-1
d_gene: .
v_gene: TRBV7-8
abundance: .

CDR3nt: TGTGCCAGCTCACTCAAGGCTGGGGTGAACACTGAAGCTTTCTTT
CDR3aa: CASSLKAGVNTEAFF
j_gene: TRBJ1-1
d_gene: .
v_gene: TRBV18
abundance: .

CDR3nt: TGTGCCAGCTCACCATCGGACGGAATCTCTGGAAACACCATATATTTT
CDR3aa: CASSPSDGISGNTIYF
j_gene: TRBJ1-3
d_gene: .
v_gene: TRBV18
abundance: few

CDR3nt: TGTGCCAGCATAGCTGGCGGGGGTGACACTGAAGCTTTCTTT
CDR3aa: CASIAGGGDTEAFF
j_gene: TRBJ1-1
d_gene: .
v_gene: TRBV6-1
abundance: few

CDR3nt: TGTGCCAGCTCACAGTCTAGCGGGAGGAACACCGGGGAGCTGTTTTTT
CDR3aa: CASSQSSGRNTGELFF
j_gene: TRBJ2-2
d_gene: TRBD2
v_gene: TRBV18
abundance: few

CDR3nt: TGTGCCAGCACGCTAGGACAGGGGTCGGCAGATACGCAGTATTTT
CDR3aa: CASTLGQGSADTQYF
j_gene: TRBJ2-3
d_gene: TRBD1
v_gene: TRBV12-3/TRBV12-4
abundance: .

CDR3nt: TGTGCCAGCAGTGGTGGGACGGCGCAAGAGACCCAGTACTTC
CDR3aa: CASSGGTAQETQYF
j_gene: TRBJ2-5
d_gene: .
v_gene: TRBV27
abundance: few

CDR3nt: TGTGCCAGCTCACCAGAAACAGCCGCGGGCATTCAGTACTTC
CDR3aa: CASSPETAAGIQYF
j_gene: TRBJ2-4
d_gene: .
v_gene: TRBV18
abundance: few

CDR3nt: TGTGCCAGCAGCTTACTCGGGACAGGCGGCTACACCTTC
CDR3aa: CASSLLGTGGYTF
j_gene: TRBJ1-2
d_gene: TRBD1
v_gene: TRBV7-2
abundance: .

CDR3nt: TGTGCCAGCTCAGAACCGGGACCCAAAGAGACCCAGTACTTC
CDR3aa: CASSEPGPKETQYF
j_gene: TRBJ2-5
d_gene: .
v_gene: TRBV18
abundance: few

CDR3nt: TGTGCCAGCAGCCGCCGGGACAGGGGAAGGGAGACCCAGTACTTC
CDR3aa: CASSRRDRGRETQYF
j_gene: TRBJ2-5
d_gene: .
v_gene: TRBV21-1
abundance: .

CDR3nt: TGTGCCAGCAGCCAAGTAACAGGGCGCGAGCAGTACTTC
CDR3aa: CASSQVTGREQYF
j_gene: TRBJ2-7
d_gene: .
v_gene: TRBV3-1
abundance: many

CDR3nt: TGTGCCAGCAGCTTAGATGGGGGGCGGACAGATACGCAGTATTTT
CDR3aa: CASSLDGGRTDTQYF
j_gene: TRBJ2-3
d_gene: .
v_gene: TRBV7-8
abundance: .

CDR3nt: TGTGCCAGCTCACTCCGGACTAGCGGGGAAGAGACCCAGTACTTC
CDR3aa: CASSLRTSGEETQYF
j_gene: TRBJ2-5
d_gene: TRBD2
v_gene: TRBV18
abundance: many

CDR3nt: TGTGCCAGCAGCCCCGGGTTTAAGGGCGATGAGCAGTTCTTC
CDR3aa: CASSPGFKGDEQFF
j_gene: TRBJ2-1
d_gene: .
v_gene: TRBV7-9
abundance: many

CDR3nt: TGTGCCAGCACGACCCGCCCCGGGAGCGGCTGGGACACAGATACGCAGTATTTT
CDR3aa: CASTTRPGSGWDTDTQYF
j_gene: TRBJ2-3
d_gene: .
v_gene: TRBV6-4
abundance: .

CDR3nt: TGTGCCAGCAGCGTAGGGGTACAGAACTCCTACGAGCAGTACTTC
CDR3aa: CASSVGVQNSYEQYF
j_gene: TRBJ2-7
d_gene: .
v_gene: TRBV9
abundance: many

CDR3nt: TGCGCCAGCAGCCAAGAGGGGCGGACTATAGGCGGGGCGCAGTATTTT
CDR3aa: CASSQEGRTIGGAQYF
j_gene: TRBJ2-3
d_gene: .
v_gene: TRBV4-3
abundance: .

CDR3nt: TGTGCCAGCTCATCGACTAGCGGGGAGGGGACCCAGTACTTC
CDR3aa: CASSSTSGEGTQYF
j_gene: TRBJ2-5
d_gene: TRBD2
v_gene: TRBV18
abundance: few

CDR3nt: TGCGCCAGCAGCCCCGGACTAGCTGAGACCCAGTACTTC
CDR3aa: CASSPGLAETQYF
j_gene: TRBJ2-5
d_gene: TRBD2
v_gene: TRBV5-1
abundance: many

CDR3nt: TGCAGCCCCGCCCCCTACAATGAGCAGTTCTTC
CDR3aa: CSPAPYNEQFF
j_gene: TRBJ2-1
d_gene: .
v_gene: TRBV29-1
abundance: once

CDR3nt: TGTGCCAGCAGCTTAGAGAAGGCCCACTACGAGCAGTACTTC
CDR3aa: CASSLEKAHYEQYF
j_gene: TRBJ2-7
d_gene: .
v_gene: TRBV7-2
abundance: many

CDR3nt: TGTGCCAGCAGAGCCACTAGCGGGGGTTACAATGAGCAGTTCTTC
CDR3aa: CASRATSGGYNEQFF
j_gene: TRBJ2-1
d_gene: TRBD2
v_gene: TRBV6-1
abundance: few

CDR3nt: TGTGCCAGTAGCGCCTGGAGAGAGTACAATGAGCAGTTCTTC
CDR3aa: CASSAWREYNEQFF
j_gene: TRBJ2-1
d_gene: .
v_gene: TRBV19
abundance: many

CDR3nt: TGCAGCGGAAAGAGCGGGAGAGTGACTGAGCAGTTCTTC
CDR3aa: CSGKSGRVTEQFF
j_gene: TRBJ2-1
d_gene: TRBD2
v_gene: TRBV29-1
abundance: few

CDR3nt: TGTGCCAGCAGCCAGGACAGGGTGGGGACCCAGTACTTC
CDR3aa: CASSQDRVGTQYF
j_gene: TRBJ2-5
d_gene: TRBD1
v_gene: TRBV5-5
abundance: .

CDR3nt: TGCGCCAGCGCCGTTACAGATACGCAGTATTTT
CDR3aa: CASAVTDTQYF
j_gene: TRBJ2-3
d_gene: .
v_gene: TRBV5-1
abundance: few

CDR3nt: TGCAGTGCTAGAGATTCTAGCGACTACGAGCAGTACTTC
CDR3aa: CSARDSSDYEQYF
j_gene: TRBJ2-7
d_gene: .
v_gene: TRBV20-1
abundance: many

CDR3nt: TGTGCCAGCAGCCAAGAGTATGCAGGGAGCTATGGCTACACCTTC
CDR3aa: CASSQEYAGSYGYTF
j_gene: TRBJ1-2
d_gene: .
v_gene: TRBV4-2
abundance: few

CDR3nt: TGTGCCAGTAGTGCCCGGGACAGGAGTTTCAATGAGCAGTTCTTC
CDR3aa: CASSARDRSFNEQFF
j_gene: TRBJ2-1
d_gene: TRBD1
v_gene: TRBV19
abundance: many

CDR3nt: TGTGCCAGCAGGCCAGAGGGGGGTCCCTACGAGCAGTACTTC
CDR3aa: CASRPEGGPYEQYF
j_gene: TRBJ2-7
d_gene: .
v_gene: TRBV2
abundance: .

CDR3nt: TGTGCGTTCGCGTCCCTCTCCTACAATGAGCAGTTCTTC
CDR3aa: CAFASLSYNEQFF
j_gene: TRBJ2-1
d_gene: .
v_gene: TRBV5-4
abundance: .